This T cell receptor beta chain was identified during a study of shared clonotypes between healthy human individuals. The method was immunoSEQ multiplex PCR; TCRdb's version includes in-frame clones alone and lacks a portion of them. The sample lists around 2.1 million clones; about 93% were seen once. Trimming stripped 0 bases from V and 2 bases from J, with 15 bases between. Germline assignment: CDR1 SGDLS and CDR2 YYNGEE. The length of the CDR3 is 17 residues. CD45RO-negative cells were positively selected for CCR7, leaving out terminally differentiated effector memory CD45RA+ cells. Source material: naive CD8+ T cells from PBMCs. The origin of this receptor is a man between 18 and 29 years old in good health. Some clones in this sample may be carry-over from other donors' samples. The J gene is TRBJ2-1, the V gene TRBV9; D may be TRBD2 (5 bases). The CDR3, as DNA: TGTGCCAGCAGCGTAGAGGCTCTAGCCCACGCCTACAATGAGCAGTTCTTC. Translation: CASSVEALAHAYNEQFF.